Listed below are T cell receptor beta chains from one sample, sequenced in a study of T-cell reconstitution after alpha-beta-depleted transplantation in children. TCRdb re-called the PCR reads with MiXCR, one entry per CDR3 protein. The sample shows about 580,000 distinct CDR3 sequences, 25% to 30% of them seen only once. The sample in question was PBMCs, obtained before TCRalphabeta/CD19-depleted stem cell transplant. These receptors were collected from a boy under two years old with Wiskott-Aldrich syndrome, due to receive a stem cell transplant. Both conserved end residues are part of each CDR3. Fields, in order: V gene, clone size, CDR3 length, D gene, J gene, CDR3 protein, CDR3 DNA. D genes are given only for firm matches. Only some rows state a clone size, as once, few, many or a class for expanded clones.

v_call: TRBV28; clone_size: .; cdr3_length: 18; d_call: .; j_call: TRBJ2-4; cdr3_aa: CASSLRSGLWHNKNIQYF; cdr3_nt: TGTGCCAGCAGTTTAAGGTCGGGTTTGTGGCATAACAAAAACATTCAGTACTTC
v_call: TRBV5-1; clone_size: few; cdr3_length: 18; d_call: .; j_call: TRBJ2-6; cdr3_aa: CASRPRSVGAVGANVLTF; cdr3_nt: TGCGCCAGCAGGCCGAGAAGTGTGGGGGCGGTTGGGGCCAACGTCCTGACTTTC
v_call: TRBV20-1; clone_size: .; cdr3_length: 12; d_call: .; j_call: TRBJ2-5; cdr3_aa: CSASGGVETQYF; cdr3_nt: TGCAGTGCTAGTGGGGGCGTAGAGACCCAGTACTTC
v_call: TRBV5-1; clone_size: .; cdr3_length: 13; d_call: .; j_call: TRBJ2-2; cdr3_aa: CASSPEGGGELFF; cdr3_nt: TGCGCCAGCAGTCCGGAGGGCGGTGGGGAGCTGTTTTTT
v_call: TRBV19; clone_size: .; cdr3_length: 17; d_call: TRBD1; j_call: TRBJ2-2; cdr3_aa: CASSVSRDRGNTGELCF; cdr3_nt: TGTGCCAGTAGCGTAAGCCGGGACAGGGGGAACACCGGGGAGCTGTGTTTT
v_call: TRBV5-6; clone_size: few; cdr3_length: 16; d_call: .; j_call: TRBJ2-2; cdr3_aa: CASSSASTDNTGELFF; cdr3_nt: TGTGCCAGCAGCTCGGCTAGCACCGATAACACCGGGGAGCTGTTTTTT
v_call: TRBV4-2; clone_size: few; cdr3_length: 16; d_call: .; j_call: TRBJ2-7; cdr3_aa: CASSQAPGLWVREQYF; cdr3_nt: TGTGCCAGCAGCCAAGCGCCGGGACTGTGGGTTCGCGAGCAGTACTTC
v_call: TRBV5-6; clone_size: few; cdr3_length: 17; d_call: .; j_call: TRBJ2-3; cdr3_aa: CASSLEVPSRGIGTQYF; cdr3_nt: TGTGCCAGCAGCTTGGAAGTCCCGTCCCGGGGAATAGGAACGCAGTATTTT
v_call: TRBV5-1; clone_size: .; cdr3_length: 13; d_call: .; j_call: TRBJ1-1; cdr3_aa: CASSLLPGGKAFF; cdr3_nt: TGCGCCAGCAGCTTGCTTCCGGGGGGTAAAGCTTTCTTT
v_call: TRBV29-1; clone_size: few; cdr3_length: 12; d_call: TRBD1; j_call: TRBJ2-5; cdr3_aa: CSVRTGGETQYF; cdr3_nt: TGCAGCGTGAGGACAGGAGGAGAGACCCAGTACTTC
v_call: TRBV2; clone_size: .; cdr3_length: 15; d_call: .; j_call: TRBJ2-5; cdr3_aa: CASSLQGIAKETQYF; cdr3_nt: TGTGCCAGCAGTCTTCAGGGGATCGCAAAAGAGACCCAGTACTTC
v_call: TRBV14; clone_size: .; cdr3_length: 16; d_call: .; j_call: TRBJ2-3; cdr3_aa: CASSSTGTGASDTQYF; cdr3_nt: TGTGCCAGCAGCTCCACCGGGACTGGAGCATCAGATACGCAGTATTTT
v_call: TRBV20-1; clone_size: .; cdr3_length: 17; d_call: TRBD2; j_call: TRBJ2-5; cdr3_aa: CSAGAPRTSGPLETQYF; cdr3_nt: TGCAGTGCAGGCGCTCCCCGGACTAGCGGCCCGTTAGAGACCCAGTACTTC
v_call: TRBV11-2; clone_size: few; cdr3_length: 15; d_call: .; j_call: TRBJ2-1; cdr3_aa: CASSLEAGPYNEQFF; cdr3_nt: TGTGCCAGCAGCTTAGAGGCTGGCCCCTACAATGAGCAGTTCTTC
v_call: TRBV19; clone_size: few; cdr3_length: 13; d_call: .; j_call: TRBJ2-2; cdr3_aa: CASSGRYTGELFF; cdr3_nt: TGTGCCAGTAGCGGGCGTTACACCGGGGAGCTGTTTTTT
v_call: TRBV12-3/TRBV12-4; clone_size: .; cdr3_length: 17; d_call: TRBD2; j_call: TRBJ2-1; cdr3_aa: CASSLRLLAGSYNEQFF; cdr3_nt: TGTGCCAGCAGTTTAAGGCTACTAGCGGGTTCCTACAATGAGCAGTTCTTC